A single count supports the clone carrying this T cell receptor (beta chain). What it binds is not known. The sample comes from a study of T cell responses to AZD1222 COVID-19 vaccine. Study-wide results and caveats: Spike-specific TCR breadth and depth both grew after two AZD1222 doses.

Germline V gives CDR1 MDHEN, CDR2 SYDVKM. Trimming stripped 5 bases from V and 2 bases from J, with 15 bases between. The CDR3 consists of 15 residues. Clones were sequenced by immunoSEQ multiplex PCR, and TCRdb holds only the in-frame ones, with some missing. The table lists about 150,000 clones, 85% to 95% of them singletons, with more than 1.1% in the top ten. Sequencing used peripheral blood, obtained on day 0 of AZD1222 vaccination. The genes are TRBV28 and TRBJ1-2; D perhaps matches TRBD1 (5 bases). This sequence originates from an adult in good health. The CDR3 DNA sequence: TGTGCCAGCAGTCAATCTGCAGACAGAAACTATGGCTACACCTTC. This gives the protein CASSQSADRNYGYTF.